A selection of T cell receptor beta chains follows, all from one sample in a study of cytomegalovirus exposure and HLA in healthy donors. Using immunoSEQ multiplex PCR, the repertoire was profiled, and TCRdb retains in-frame clones only, with some absent. Of 130,000 to 150,000 clones in the sample, 82% were seen once. The sequencing sample was made of PBMCs. Receptors originate from an older woman in good health and CMV-seropositive. CDR3s include the opening cysteine and the closing phenylalanine or tryptophan. The order of the fields is J gene, clone size, V gene, D gene, CDR3 length, CDR3 DNA, CDR3 protein. D genes are given only for firm matches. Clone size appears in some rows only: once, few, many, or a class for an expanded clone.

>TRBJ2-2|.|TRBV4-1|TRBD2|17
TGCGCCAGCAGCCAAGCTTCTTCGGGAGGGCCCGCCGGGGAGCTGTTTTTT
CASSQASSGGPAGELFF
>TRBJ1-2|.|TRBV30|.|13
TGTGCCTGGGGCTCGGGGGTAGACTATGGCTACACCTTC
CAWGSGVDYGYTF
>TRBJ2-7|.|TRBV11-2|TRBD2|19
TGTGCCAGCAGCTTAACGGGACTAGCGGCAACCAGGAGCTCCTACGAGCAGTACTTC
CASSLTGLAATRSSYEQYF
>TRBJ1-1|.|TRBV7-2|TRBD1|15
TGTGCCAGCAGCTTAGACAGGGGGCTGAACACTGAAGCTTTCTTT
CASSLDRGLNTEAFF
>TRBJ2-2|.|TRBV7-2|.|14
TGTGCCAGCAGCTTAATTGATAGCACCGGGGAGCTGTTTTTT
CASSLIDSTGELFF
>TRBJ1-2|.|TRBV21-1|.|14
TGTGCCAGCAGCAAAGGCGAGGGGGGGATTGGCTACACCTTC
CASSKGEGGIGYTF
>TRBJ2-7|.|TRBV4-1|.|15
TGCGCCAGCAGCCAAGATGAGGGGGGGACCTACGAGCAGTACTTC
CASSQDEGGTYEQYF
>TRBJ1-2|.|TRBV5-6|TRBD1|17
TGTGCCAGCAGCTTGTCCACGACAGGGGGCGCGGTCTATGGCTACACCTTC
CASSLSTTGGAVYGYTF
>TRBJ1-5|few|TRBV28|TRBD1|16
TGTGCCAGCAGTTTACAAGCAGGGGGCATGGGTCAGCCCCAGCATTTT
CASSLQAGGMGQPQHF
>TRBJ1-3|.|TRBV9|.|13
TGTGCCAGCAACCAGGGCGATGGAAACACCATATATTTT
CASNQGDGNTIYF
>TRBJ1-1|.|TRBV7-3|.|13
TGTGCCAGCAGCAGACTCAGGAACACTGAAGCTTTCTTT
CASSRLRNTEAFF
>TRBJ1-2|.|TRBV28|.|13
TGTGCCAGCAGACCCACCGGGGTTGTTGGCTACACCTTC
CASRPTGVVGYTF
>TRBJ2-1|few|TRBV7-9|.|10
TGTGCCAGCGGAAACTACGAGCAGTTCTTC
CASGNYEQFF
>TRBJ1-2|.|TRBV10-3|TRBD1|15
TGTGCCATCACTGGCCAGGGGGCCGGAGGCTATGGCTACACCTTC
CAITGQGAGGYGYTF
>TRBJ2-7|.|TRBV6-6|TRBD1|15
TGTGCCAGCAGTTACTCGACAGGGCAAGCCTACGAGCAGTACTTC
CASSYSTGQAYEQYF
>TRBJ1-5|.|TRBV14|.|15
TGTGCCAGCAGCCTACAGGAATATAGCAATCAGCCCCAGCATTTT
CASSLQEYSNQPQHF
>TRBJ2-4|.|TRBV29-1|TRBD1|17
TGCAGCGTGAGACAGGGTTTCCTGGGGGTTGACAAAAACATTCAGTACTTC
CSVRQGFLGVDKNIQYF
>TRBJ2-2|.|TRBV19|.|14
TGTGCCAGTGCAAGACTCGAAGGTCCCGGGGAGCTGTTTTTT
CASARLEGPGELFF